The source of this TCR beta chain is a study of T cells expressing NK-cell markers. Following a re-call of the 5' RACE reads, TCRdb has one entry per CDR3 protein and lacks DNA. This table holds more than 400,000 distinct CDR3 sequences. Study observations and caveats: HCMV specificity of the expanded NKG2C+ T cell clones was not established. For about six donors, the dominant NKG2C+ clonotypes made up roughly 1.0-8% of their CD8+ T cells.

On this clonotype itself: Its cognate antigen is unknown.

The sample consisted of blood T cells: a sorted CD56 or NKG2C T cell subset, CD4+ or CD8+ T cells, or bulk PBMC T cells (not recorded which). The TCR was taken from a woman between 18 and 70 years old in good health.

The CDR3 sequence: CASSSLLLVPGSYNEQFF. The rearrangement uses TRBV11-1 and TRBJ2-1; the D call of TRBD2 rests on TCRdb alone, since no DNA is present to check it. The germline V gene has CDR1 SGHAT and CDR2 FQDESV (reference sequence). The length of the CDR3 is 18 residues.